This T cell receptor (beta chain) came from a study of a mutant IDH1 vaccine in newly diagnosed glioma. Study-wide context: Onset of vaccination occurred 4-6 weeks following radiotherapy alone, or with temozolomide cycles. Most patients had radiochemotherapy with temozolomide before enrollment; others had one alone. Treated patients, around 60% male and approximately 40% female, averaged approximately 40 years of age.

Concerning this clone itself: Its target is unknown.

V was clipped by 0 bases and J by 4 bases, with 7 bases between them. Germline V gene data show CDR1 as GTSNPN and CDR2 as SVGIG (reference sequence). This CDR3 region has 13 residues. Generated by immunoSEQ multiplex PCR, the TCRdb table keeps only in-frame clones and is missing some. The sample yields 60,000 or so clones, approximately 89% seen once. Documented time point: week 11, during vaccination. With topical imiquimod, each dose of the vaccine consisted of 300 ug of mutant IDH1 20-mer peptide. Sequenced material: PBMCs, taken from a glioma patient whose treatment included an IDH1 peptide vaccine. The source is a man aged 35-49 years with glioma. The chain combines TRBV30 with TRBJ1-5; no clear D gene. The CDR3 spells CAWSVEENQPQHF. For the CDR3, the DNA is TGTGCCTGGAGTGTCGAGGAAAATCAGCCCCAGCATTTT.